A selection of T cell receptor beta chains follows, all from one sample in a study of beta chain features in type 1 diabetes. The assay was immunoSEQ multiplex PCR, and TCRdb's table has in-frame clones only and misses some. The table shows more than 250,000 clones, with roughly 13% occurring only once. The sequencing sample was made of naive CD4+ T cells from blood. These receptors all come from a man in his thirties or forties with type 1 diabetes. Each CDR3 is given without its conserved first and last residue. D genes are given only for firm matches.

TRBJ2-1 . TRBV7-8 ASSLARRGEQF
TRBJ2-1 TRBD1 TRBV5-1 ASSRQGAGNEQF
TRBJ2-3 . TRBV2 ASAQGDTQY
TRBJ2-7 TRBD2 TRBV27 ASALGLGGTSYEQY
TRBJ1-5 . TRBV5-4 ASSAKEGPQH
TRBJ2-7 . TRBV2 ASSERQYYEQY
TRBJ2-3 TRBD2 TRBV7-2 ASSHLAGAPADTQY
TRBJ2-5 TRBD2 TRBV19 ASHPGGAGNQETQY
TRBJ2-1 . TRBV5-6 ASSRLNEQF
TRBJ1-5 . TRBV7-9 ASSSSGNQPQH
TRBJ2-7 . TRBV18 ASSPPTLSYEQY
TRBJ2-7 TRBD2 TRBV23-1 ASSQSGGVYEQY
TRBJ2-1 . TRBV7-3 ASSFGAYNEQF
TRBJ2-7 . TRBV5-4 ASSLGAPRDSGQY
TRBJ1-2 TRBD1 TRBV2 ASSEQGALNYGYT
TRBJ1-2 TRBD1 TRBV18 ASSPDRADGYT
TRBJ1-4 TRBD1 TRBV6-6 ATVIGQGGEKLF
TRBJ2-7 . TRBV28 ASSFEAAGLYEQY
TRBJ2-3 TRBD2 TRBV18 ASSLSAGETDTQY
TRBJ1-5 TRBD1 TRBV7-3 ASSLTGGQPQH
TRBJ2-1 TRBD2 TRBV7-9 ASTQRERVEQF
TRBJ2-5 . TRBV20-1 SAGTGETQY
TRBJ2-1 . TRBV9 ASSPTSNHNEQF
TRBJ1-5 TRBD1 TRBV15 ATSRPQGGSYQPQH
TRBJ1-5 TRBD1 TRBV15 AIAGTGNQPQH
TRBJ1-1 TRBD1 TRBV2 AGQGTVNTEAF
TRBJ1-3 . TRBV9 ASSPTGHGNTIY
TRBJ2-7 TRBD2 TRBV7-6 ASRRTSGSEWSSYEQY
TRBJ1-1 . TRBV6-5 ASSYSFPGRTEAF
TRBJ2-1 TRBD2 TRBV29-1 SVAGTSAHEQF
TRBJ2-3 . TRBV4-3 ASSQDLFGRTDTQY
TRBJ1-1 TRBD1 TRBV30 AWTGGAGLDTEAF
TRBJ2-1 TRBD2 TRBV10-3 AIRGLAGGNEQF
TRBJ2-7 TRBD2 TRBV28 ASSTSGRLPYEQY
TRBJ2-5 . TRBV25-1 ASSGVPDSALETQY
TRBJ2-5 . TRBV15 ATSRDLETQY
TRBJ1-4 TRBD1 TRBV5-4 ASSLTPGQGVEKLF
TRBJ2-1 TRBD2 TRBV2 ASRGVFSGPRSSYNEQF
TRBJ1-1 . TRBV6-5 ASRPGTHANTEAF
TRBJ2-5 . TRBV28 ASSSAGTGQETQY
TRBJ2-1 TRBD2 TRBV9 ASSVSGRGRNEQF
TRBJ2-5 . TRBV19 ASSIQGGETQY
TRBJ2-1 TRBD2 TRBV4-2 ASSSPAGGNYNEQF
TRBJ1-1 . TRBV20-1 SARVQESAF
TRBJ2-6 . TRBV7-2 ASSLGVGAGANVLT
TRBJ2-1 . TRBV9 ASSVAGSYNEQF
TRBJ2-1 TRBD2 TRBV5-1 ASSLILAGGNNEQF
TRBJ1-2 . TRBV6-1 ASSPPYGNYGYT
TRBJ1-3 . TRBV6-5 ASSYGLPNGNTIY
TRBJ2-7 TRBD1 TRBV25-1 ASRETGLYEQY
TRBJ2-5 TRBD2 TRBV9 ASSGTSGSKETQY